This T cell receptor beta chain emerged from a study of identical twins. TCRdb re-analysed the 5' RACE reads in MiXCR, keeping a single row per CDR3 protein. Of more than 1.5 million distinct CDR3 sequences detected, around 29% appear once; the ten largest clones hold around 0.25%. V lost 7 bases and J 2 bases, leaving 22 bases between the germline ends. CDR1 and CDR2 from the germline V gene are MNHNS and SASEGT. The CDR3 has 17 residues. The source is a newborn girl in good health. V is TRBV6-1 and J is TRBJ2-3; possibly TRBD2 for D (6 bases). Sequencing used cord blood. CDR3 coding DNA: TGTGCCAGCACCGCGTATAGCACTGGCGGGGCCACAGATACGCAGTATTTT. Protein product: CASTAYSTGGATDTQYF.